This T cell receptor (beta chain) was identified in a study of technical replicates of blood from several donors (dated by TCRdb to the late 2010s). Relative to germline, V is 4 bases shorter and J is 1 base shorter, with 11 bases between their ends. CDR1 and CDR2, looked up from the germline V gene, are SGHDT and YYEEEE. The CDR3 spans 14 residues, from the cysteine through the phenylalanine. The kept DNA is CDR3 alone, 42 bases in frame from the first base. Receptor amplification or capture employed the immunoSEQ multiplex PCR assay. Entries here come from immuneACCESS through TCRdb and include only in-frame sequences with V and J called. Some clones fail to appear in such tables; in the studies checked, an unresolved V gene covers under half of the shortfall, and the cause of the remainder is unknown. The sample records about 75,000 clones, roughly 89% of which are singletons. The ten top clones hold roughly 0.38% of the sample.

About this clone itself: There is no known antigen for this receptor. No base quality information exists; no much larger clone differs at one position.

The sequenced sample was T cells isolated from PBMCs. The chain uses TRBV5-6 and TRBJ1-1; no confident D gene assignment can be made. The sequence was obtained from a human donor in good health. Some clones in this sample may be carry-over from other donors' samples. CDR3 protein: CASSVTLRNTEAFF. The DNA is as follows: TGTGCCAGCAGCGTTACCCTCAGGAACACTGAAGCTTTCTTT.